These 8 T cell receptor beta chains came from one sample sequenced in a study of T cells in tuberculosis. Sorting used thawed, overnight-rested PBMC stained with anti-CD3, a viability dye and GMM-loaded CD1B tetramer. CD1B tetramers were loaded with Rhodococcus equi-derived C32 glucose monomycolate. Assay: immunoSEQ multiplex PCR; the TCRdb copy retains only in-frame clones and omits some. The sample lists roughly 60,000 clones; about four fifths were seen once. Material for sequencing was CD1b-GMM tetramer-negative cells sorted from PBMCs. The receptor source for this set is an adult woman with latent tuberculosis.

This clone was seen just once. This rearrangement joins TRBV5-5 to TRBJ1-2; TRBD1 agrees at 7 bases. CDR1 SGHKS and CDR2 YYEKEE come from the germline V gene (reference sequence). Germline trimming cut 3 bases from V and 8 bases from J; bases unmatched to any gene: 7. The CDR3 spans 13 residues. CDR3 DNA sequence: TGTGCCAGCAGCTCGGACAGGACAAGGGGCTACACCTTC. Translated: CASSSDRTRGYTF.

This chain joins TRBV10-2 and TRBJ1-1, with a tentative D call TRBD1 (5 bases). There are 13 residues in the CDR3. Germline values: CDR1 WSHSY, CDR2 SAAADI. Between the trimmed V and J ends, which lost 10 bases and 1 base, there was a span of 13 bases. The CDR3: CATRQFSNTEAFF. The CDR3 DNA reads as TGCGCCACCAGACAGTTCTCGAACACTGAAGCTTTCTTT.

This clone was detected a few times. This sequence joins TRBV7-9 and TRBJ2-1, with 9 bases identical to TRBD2. The trim removed 5 bases at V and 7 bases at J, leaving 12 bases unmatched. The germline gives CDR1 SEHNR, CDR2 FQNEAQ (reference sequence). This CDR3 comprises 16 residues. The CDR3 here is CASSGPLAGATNEQFF. As DNA, the CDR3 is TGTGCCAGCAGCGGACCCTTAGCGGGAGCTACTAATGAGCAGTTCTTC.

The CDR3 protein is CASSSGTGSYEQYF. The CDR3 region has the DNA TGTGCCAGCAGCTCCGGGACAGGCTCCTACGAGCAGTACTTC. The chain employs TRBV7-7 and TRBJ2-7, with 8 bases matching TRBD1. Germline V gene sequence: CDR1 SSHAT, CDR2 FNYEAQ (reference sequence). The V gene end was trimmed by 4 bases and the J gene end by 0 bases; junction bases not matched to a gene: 2. The CDR3 has 14 amino acids.

This clone is medium-sized. The CDR3 DNA follows: TGTGCCAGCGTCCGGGACAGGGGGACCGGGGAGCTGTTTTTT. It encodes CASVRDRGTGELFF. The chain links TRBV19 to TRBJ2-2; 11 nucleotides line up with TRBD1. This CDR3 region has 14 residues. Trimming at V came to 9 bases and at J to 5 bases, leaving 5 bases not matched to a gene. Germline loops: CDR1 LNHDA, CDR2 SQIVND (reference sequence).

This chain uses TRBV28 with TRBJ2-5; 9 bases are shared with TRBD1. The CDR3 sequence is 15 residues long. From germline, CDR1 is MDHEN and CDR2 SYDVKM. V lost 2 bases, J lost 9 bases, and 10 bases stayed unmatched. The DNA of the CDR3 is TGTGCCAGCAGTTTAGCGGGACAGGGACCTTGGGCCCAGTACTTC. Encoded protein: CASSLAGQGPWAQYF.

The chain is built from TRBV19 and TRBJ2-5; the D gene is possibly TRBD2 (5 bases). The V end lost 8 bases, the J end lost 7 bases, and 14 bases lay between the germline ends. The V gene's germline CDR1 is LNHDA and CDR2 SQIVND (reference sequence). The CDR3 is 12 amino acids. Here the CDR3 DNA reads TGTGCCAGTTCACGAACCGCGGGGACCCAGTACTTC. As protein: CASSRTAGTQYF.

V usage is TRBV18 and J usage is TRBJ2-2, with 9 positions matching TRBD2. Germline V CDR1 and CDR2: KGHSH, LQKENI. V lost 5 bases, J lost 5 bases, and 6 bases stayed unmatched. This CDR3 has 15 amino acids. CDR3 residues: CASSDFSGRTGELFF. The CDR3 bases are TGTGCCAGCTCAGATTTTAGCGGGAGAACCGGGGAGCTGTTTTTT.